The 20 T cell receptor beta chains presented below share a single source sample, sequenced in a study of cytomegalovirus exposure and HLA in healthy donors. The PCR ran on 60 Vbeta and 13 Jbeta primers. Using immunoSEQ multiplex PCR, the repertoire was profiled, and TCRdb retains in-frame clones only, with some absent. There are more than 95,000 clones in the sample; roughly four fifths occur only once, and 1.8% lies in the top ten. The sequencing input was PBMCs. The origin of the receptors is a young man in good health and CMV-seronegative.

This clone was detected a few times. The chain uses TRBV5-1 and TRBJ1-1; 7 nucleotides line up with TRBD1. Germline assignment: CDR1 SGHRS and CDR2 YFSETQ. V trimming: 2 bases; J trimming: 3 bases; junction bases outside the gene matches: 7. This CDR3 region has 15 residues. The CDR3 DNA reads as TGCGCCAGCAGCTTTGGGTGGGACAGAGACACTGAAGCTTTCTTT. Translated: CASSFGWDRDTEAFF.

The chain employs TRBV19 and TRBJ1-5; D unresolved. V was cut by 6 bases and J by 0 bases, with 12 bases left in between. From germline, CDR1 is LNHDA and CDR2 SQIVND (reference sequence). The CDR3 has 15 amino acids. CDR3 DNA sequence: TGTGCCAGTAGCGCGACGGACTATAGCAATCAGCCCCAGCATTTT. Protein sequence: CASSATDYSNQPQHF.

This chain uses TRBV6-5 with TRBJ2-3, with 7 bases fitting TRBD2. The germline V gene has CDR1 MNHEY and CDR2 SVGAGI. V shed 6 bases, J shed 1 base, and the junction held 7 bases outside the gene matches. The CDR3 is 15 residues long. The chain's CDR3 is CASSRRGGGTDTQYF. CDR3 sequence (DNA): TGTGCCAGCAGCCGCCGGGGAGGGGGCACAGATACGCAGTATTTT.

Here the CDR3 DNA reads TGTGCCATCAGGGCCGGACAGGGGGCAGCGAGCACTGAAGCTTTCTTT. It is translated as CAIRAGQGAASTEAFF. The rearrangement joins TRBV10-3 to TRBJ1-1, with 11 nucleotides matching TRBD1. The length of the CDR3 is 16 residues. The germline V gene has CDR1 ENHRY and CDR2 SYGVKD. Trimming took 6 bases from V and 4 from J; bases not matched to a gene: 10.

The chain carries TRBV9 and TRBJ1-2, with 7 bases identical to TRBD1. CDR3 length: 14 residues. The germline CDR1 and CDR2 sequences are SGDLS and YYNGEE. The V segment lost 0 bases and the J segment 3 bases; nucleotides outside the gene matches: 2. CDR3 in DNA: TGTGCCAGCAGCGTAGCTCAGGGGGACTATGGCTACACCTTC. Its translation is CASSVAQGDYGYTF.

The rearrangement links TRBV6-5 to TRBJ1-5; 12 bases agree with TRBD1. Trimming removed 6 bases from V and 11 bases from J; junction bases left unmatched: 8. This CDR3 has 14 residues. CDR1 is MNHEY, CDR2 SVGAGI, per germline. The CDR3 spells CASRPGQGARAQHF. DNA of the CDR3: TGTGCCAGCAGGCCGGGACAGGGGGCGAGGGCCCAGCATTTT.

The chain employs TRBV27 and TRBJ2-7; tentative D call: TRBD2 (6 bases). V gave up 2 bases and J gave up 2 bases, with 16 bases separating them. There are 16 residues in the CDR3. The V gene's germline CDR1 is MNHEY and CDR2 SMNVEV (reference sequence). CDR3 nucleotide sequence: TGTGCCAGCAGTTTAGGCGGAGGGCTGGGGCCCTACGAGCAGTACTTC. The encoded protein is CASSLGGGLGPYEQYF.

The chain combines TRBV2 with TRBJ2-7, with D unresolved. V was pared by 3 bases and J by 9 bases, with 24 bases between. Per germline, CDR1 SNHLY and CDR2 FYNNEI. This CDR3 region has 16 residues. CDR3 sequence reads: CASSDKTATLERGQYF. In DNA, the CDR3 is TGTGCCAGCAGTGATAAAACGGCAACCCTAGAACGCGGGCAGTACTTC. Full variable domain (outside the CDR3, taken from reference TRBV2 and TRBJ2-7): EPEVTQTPSHQVTQMGQEVILRCVPISNHLYFYWYRQILGQKVEFLVSFYNNEISEKSEIFDDQFSVERPDGSNFTLKIRSTKLEDSAMYFCASSDKTATLERGQYFGPGTRLTVT.

This clone was detected a few times. The V gene is TRBV6-6, the J gene TRBJ1-5, with D perhaps TRBD1 (6 bases). CDR1 MNHNY and CDR2 SVGAGI come from the germline V gene (reference sequence). The CDR3 length is 13 residues. V shed 7 bases and J shed 0 bases, with 7 bases lying between them. CDR3 DNA sequence: TGTGCCAGCAAGGACAGTAGCAATCAGCCCCAGCATTTT. Translation: CASKDSSNQPQHF.

For this clone: Other nucleotide sequences from this sample produce the same CDR3. The chain couples TRBV19 to TRBJ1-1, with no clear D. The germline CDR1 and CDR2 sequences are LNHDA and SQIVND (reference sequence). V was trimmed by 2 bases and J by 1 base, leaving 8 bases between them. This CDR3 is built from 14 residues. The CDR3 DNA is TGTGCCAGTAGTATACGCGGCGGGAACACTGAAGCTTTCTTT. Its translation: CASSIRGGNTEAFF.

The CDR3 protein is CASSEQGAGYGYTF. As DNA, the CDR3 is TGTGCCAGCAGTGAACAGGGGGCTGGATATGGCTACACCTTC. This sequence joins TRBV27 and TRBJ1-2, with 9 bases aligning to TRBD1. V shed 5 bases and J 5 bases; nucleotides not matched to a gene: 6. From germline, CDR1 is MNHEY and CDR2 SMNVEV (reference sequence). This CDR3 comprises 14 residues.

The CDR3 spells CASGTAAGGSYNEQFF. The CDR3 DNA follows: TGTGCTAGTGGTACCGCAGCGGGGGGCTCCTACAATGAGCAGTTCTTC. The genes are TRBV12-5 and TRBJ2-1, with 9 positions matching TRBD2. V shed 5 bases and J 0 bases; nucleotides not matched to a gene: 5. The germline gives CDR1 LGHNT, CDR2 FRNRAP. The CDR3 spans 16 residues.

The chain carries TRBV9 and TRBJ1-6; D may be TRBD1 (6 bases). This CDR3 is 18 amino acids long. V lost 0 bases, J lost 10 bases, and 23 bases lay in between. The germline CDR1 and CDR2 sequences are SGDLS and YYNGEE. CDR3 amino acids: CASSVDSGSDSVISPLHF. As DNA, the CDR3 is TGTGCCAGCAGCGTAGATTCAGGATCGGACAGTGTCATATCACCCCTCCACTTT. The full variable domain, rest sourced from reference TRBV9 and TRBJ1-6, is DSGVTQTPKHLITATGQRVTLRCSPRSGDLSVYWYQQSLDQGLQFLIQYYNGEERAKGNILERFSAQQFPDLHSELNLSSLELGDSALYFCASSVDSGSDSVISPLHFGNGTRLTVT.

The rearrangement joins TRBV6-1 to TRBJ2-5; TRBD1 matches at 8 bases. Germline CDR1 and CDR2: MNHNS and SASEGT. This CDR3 has 14 residues. J lost 6 bases, V lost 6 bases, and 9 bases had no gene match. As DNA, the CDR3 is TGTGCCAGCAGCCCGACAGGGGAGTCCAAGACCCAGTACTTC. As protein: CASSPTGESKTQYF.

The chain joins TRBV5-1 to TRBJ1-1; D perhaps matches TRBD1 (6 bases). The CDR3 totals 16 residues. V lost 0 bases, J lost 2 bases, and 14 bases lay in between. In germline, CDR1 is SGHRS, CDR2 YFSETQ. The CDR3 protein is CASSLAGDRSNTEAFF. In DNA, the CDR3 is TGCGCCAGCAGCTTGGCAGGGGATAGAAGTAACACTGAAGCTTTCTTT.

CDR3 coding DNA: TGTGCCAGCAGCTTAGGACTAGCGGGGGGGCCCCAAGAGACCCAGTACTTC. This gives the protein CASSLGLAGGPQETQYF. The genes are TRBV11-2 and TRBJ2-5, with 14 bases matching TRBD2. Germline CDR1 is SGHAT and CDR2 is FQNNGV. The CDR3 spans 17 residues. The V gene end was trimmed by 1 base and the J gene end by 1 base; junction bases not matched to a gene: 2.

The genes are TRBV5-6 and TRBJ2-2; TRBD2 matches 7 bases. The CDR3 contains 14 residues. Germline-derived CDR1 and CDR2 are SGHDT and YYEEEE. With 0 bases clipped from V and 7 bases from J, the junction kept 3 bases outside the gene matches. Written as DNA, the CDR3 is TGTGCCAGCAGCTTGGTTAGCGGGTACGGGGAGCTGTTTTTT. Its translation is CASSLVSGYGELFF.

V and J are TRBV11-2 and TRBJ2-1; the match to TRBD2 covers 8 bases. Germline lookup yields CDR1 SGHAT and CDR2 FQNNGV. V was clipped by 5 bases and J by 0 bases; unmatched bases: 6. The CDR3 is 16 residues long. The CDR3 spells CASSLLAGTSYNEQFF. The CDR3 DNA reads as TGTGCCAGCAGCCTCTTAGCGGGGACCTCCTACAATGAGCAGTTCTTC.

This clone was seen a few times. J is TRBJ1-1 and V is TRBV19, with TRBD1 identical over 7 bases. The CDR3 extends over 14 amino acids. Germline V gene sequence: CDR1 LNHDA, CDR2 SQIVND (reference sequence). J lost 3 bases, V lost 3 bases, and 4 bases had no gene match. The CDR3 loop reads CASSIGTVDTEAFF. CDR3 in DNA: TGTGCCAGTAGTATCGGGACAGTGGACACTGAAGCTTTCTTT.

The chain has TRBV6-1 and TRBJ1-5, with 10 bases that match TRBD1. Per the germline V gene, CDR1 is MNHNS and CDR2 is SASEGT. V dropped 0 bases and J dropped 2; count of bases not matched to a gene: 1. CDR3 length: 16 residues. The CDR3: CASSEATGGGNQPQHF. The DNA for the CDR3 is TGTGCCAGCAGTGAAGCGACAGGGGGCGGCAATCAGCCCCAGCATTTT.